This T cell receptor (beta chain) was captured by sequencing in a study of T cell repertoires in cytomegalovirus infection. The study, taken as a whole, reports: Clonotype analysis showed dominance of the ex vivo response by HLA-C-restricted CMV-specific TCR beta clonotypes.

This CDR3 has 12 residues. Notes on this clonotype: Its target is unknown. The junction does not match germline at one end; this may be a read error.

A single record per CDR3 protein comes from TCRdb applying MiXCR to the reads. The repertoire includes 150,000 to 200,000 distinct CDR3 sequences, 14% of them detected once, and roughly a quarter sits in the top ten. Sequencing used PBMCs. The receptor's source is a human donor in good health (CMV status not recorded). Some clones in this sample may be carry-over from other donors' samples. The rearrangement links TRBV12-3 or TRBV12-4 to TRBJ2-5; D is uncertain. The CDR3 reads CAGRTLGETQYF. Written as DNA, the CDR3 is TGTGCCGGCAGGACCCTTGGGGAGACCCAGTACTTC.